Each of the 10 T cell receptor beta chains below was sequenced from the same sample in a study of OX40 agonist ivuxolimab in advanced cancers. Assay: immunoSEQ multiplex PCR; the TCRdb copy retains only in-frame clones and omits some. The data contain 50,000 to 60,000 clones, 85% to 90% of them singletons. The specimen comprised CD4+ or CD8+ T cells sorted from blood, sampled in a trial of the OX40 agonist ivuxolimab. These receptors were collected from an adult with an advanced solid tumor such as melanoma, head and neck, liver or kidney cancer.

This clone was observed once. The chain combines TRBV11-3 with TRBJ1-1; tentatively, D is TRBD1 (6 bases). V was cut by 2 bases and J by 2 bases, with 9 bases left in between. The CDR3 length is 14 residues. The germline V gene has CDR1 SGHNT and CDR2 YENEEA. The CDR3 coding sequence is TGTGCCAGCAGCTTAACAGGGCCAAACACTGAAGCTTTCTTT. It encodes CASSLTGPNTEAFF.

The genes are TRBV11-2 and TRBJ1-1; D might be TRBD1 (6 bases). The germline gives CDR1 SGHAT, CDR2 FQNNGV. CDR3 length equals 16 residues. The V end lost 5 bases, the J end lost 1 base, and 17 bases lay between the germline ends. The CDR3 DNA reads TGTGCCAGCAGCGCCCAGGGGCGGAGACGGAACACTGAAGCTTTCTTT. This encodes CASSAQGRRRNTEAFF.

The CDR3 here is CASSLGLLAGGNNEQFF. Written as DNA, the CDR3 is TGCGCCAGCAGCTTGGGCCTACTAGCGGGAGGGAACAATGAGCAGTTCTTC. The J gene is TRBJ2-1, the V gene TRBV5-1; 13 bases map to TRBD2. This CDR3 is 17 amino acids long. Germline lookup yields CDR1 SGHRS and CDR2 YFSETQ. Trimming took 0 bases from V and 5 from J; bases not matched to a gene: 5.

This chain connects TRBV2 to TRBJ2-1; tentative D call: TRBD2 (7 bases). The CDR3 consists of 14 residues. Trimming stripped 8 bases from V and 1 base from J, with 12 bases between. Germline V gives CDR1 SNHLY, CDR2 FYNNEI. CDR3 nucleotides: TGTGCCAGCCAGGAGGGGGGGTCCTACAATGAGCAGTTCTTC. Protein sequence: CASQEGGSYNEQFF.

The chain joins TRBV6-4 to TRBJ2-3, with 7 bases aligning to TRBD2. The CDR3 loop spans 13 amino acids. Losses at the gene ends were 0 bases for V and 6 bases for J; bases not matched to a gene: 0. Germline V gene sequence: CDR1 MRHNA, CDR2 SNTAGT. The CDR3: CASSDSGGDTQYF. CDR3 in DNA: TGTGCCAGCAGTGACTCGGGGGGGGATACGCAGTATTTT.

The V and J genes are TRBV2 and TRBJ1-2; 11 bases are shared with TRBD1. The trim removed 6 bases at V and 3 bases at J, leaving 3 bases unmatched. This CDR3 is 14 amino acids long. Per the germline V gene, CDR1 is SNHLY and CDR2 is FYNNEI. This chain's CDR3 is CASSGTGGDYGYTF. The CDR3 DNA sequence: TGTGCCAGCAGCGGGACAGGGGGGGACTATGGCTACACCTTC.

The chain combines TRBV6-1 with TRBJ1-2; D remains unclear. Germline V CDR1 and CDR2: MNHNS, SASEGT. This CDR3 region has 12 residues. V gave up 3 bases and J gave up 10 bases, with 12 bases separating them. The CDR3 sequence: CASSDTRFDYTF. CDR3 DNA: TGTGCCAGCAGTGACACTCGGTTTGACTACACCTTC.

The chain joins TRBV7-3 to TRBJ2-2, with D tentatively TRBD1 (6 bases). This CDR3 is 14 amino acids long. Per germline, CDR1 SGHTA and CDR2 FQGTGA. The V gene lost 4 bases and the J gene lost 4 bases, with 10 bases spanning the gap. The CDR3 protein is CASSSRQATGELFF. The CDR3 bases are TGTGCCAGCAGCTCCCGACAGGCCACCGGGGAGCTGTTTTTT. The whole variable domain, filled in from reference TRBV7-3 and TRBJ2-2, reads GAGVSQTPSNKVTEKGKYVELRCDPISGHTALYWYRQSLGQGPEFLIYFQGTGAADDSGLPNDRFFAVRPEGSVSTLKIQRTERGDSAVYLCASSSRQATGELFFGEGSRLTVL.

This clone ranks as medium-sized. The chain links TRBV2 to TRBJ1-2, with D hard to call. There are 13 residues in the CDR3. Trimming removed 5 bases from V and 4 bases from J, with 11 bases in between. Germline CDR1 reads SNHLY; CDR2 reads FYNNEI. The CDR3 protein is CASSLTGIYGYTF. The CDR3 nucleotides are TGTGCCAGCAGTCTGACTGGGATCTATGGCTACACCTTC.

The chain has TRBV5-1 and TRBJ2-2; no clear D. CDR1 and CDR2 (germline): SGHRS, YFSETQ. The ends were cut back, 0 bases at V and 0 bases at J, with 12 bases in the middle. This CDR3 region has 17 residues. CDR3 bases: TGCGCCAGCAGCTTGGACTGGACCGACGCGAACACCGGGGAGCTGTTTTTT. Residues: CASSLDWTDANTGELFF.